The subject of this entry is one T cell receptor (beta chain). The antigen is not known. In germline, CDR1 is MNHEY, CDR2 SVGAGI. The CDR3 sequence is 11 residues long. Trimming shortened V by 7 bases and J by 6 bases, and 6 bases separated the two germline ends. Reverse transcription of extracted RNA yielded cDNA, which provided the sequencing template. Assay: immunoSEQ multiplex PCR; the TCRdb copy retains only in-frame clones and omits some. The repertoire holds about 120,000 clones, with about 50% as singletons. The sample comes from a study of CD8+ T cells in alopecia areata. Specified treatment: oral pan-JAK inhibitor, 5-10 mg twice daily. Study observations and caveats: Affected lesional scalp, above all in alopecia totalis/universalis, was more clonal than normal scalp.

The chain combines TRBV6-5 with TRBJ2-2, with D unresolved. The TCR comes from a human donor with alopecia areata. The starting material was CD4+ T cells sorted from blood, obtained at week 4, from a patient treated with tofacitinib. CDR3 loop: CASTSAGELFF. DNA for the CDR3: TGTGCCAGCACCTCGGCCGGGGAGCTGTTTTTT.